The rows below give T cell receptor beta chains drawn from one sample of a study of blood T cell repertoires in COVID-19. Some clones are missing from TCRdb's copy, which holds only in-frame ones; the method was immunoSEQ multiplex PCR. The table lists tens of thousands of clones, roughly three quarters of them singletons. Sample: peripheral blood. These receptors were taken from a human donor in a cohort sampled during active COVID-19. Both conserved end residues are part of each CDR3. A D gene is named only where the DNA matches it firmly. Part of the rows lack a size; the others show once, few, many or a class for expanded clones.

>TRBJ2-1|NA|TRBD2|TRBV7-6
TGTGCCAGCAGCCGTACTAGCGGGACCGGCAATGAGCAGTTCTTC
CASSRTSGTGNEQFF
>TRBJ1-2|NA|NA|TRBV2
TGTGCCAGCAGTGAATTTGCAGACTACTATGGCTACACCTTC
CASSEFADYYGYTF
>TRBJ2-7|few|NA|TRBV19
TGTGCCAGTAGTATTTACTCTAGCTCCTACGAGCAGTACTTC
CASSIYSSSYEQYF
>TRBJ2-1|NA|NA|TRBV7-3
TGTGCCAGCAGCTTATATGCCCGGGGGGCTTCCTACAATGAGCAGTTCTTC
CASSLYARGASYNEQFF
>TRBJ2-3|NA|TRBD2|TRBV4-1
TGCGCCAGCAGCCACCTGGGGGCGAGCGGGAGGGCCTCAGATACGCAGTATTTT
CASSHLGASGRASDTQYF
>TRBJ1-4|NA|TRBD1|TRBV24-1
TGTGCCACCAGTGACTCGGGACAGGGTAATGAAAAACTGTTTTTT
CATSDSGQGNEKLFF
>TRBJ1-6|few|NA|TRBV18
TGTGCCAGCTCACCGAAACAGGGACGCTCACCCCTCCACTTT
CASSPKQGRSPLHF
>TRBJ2-5|NA|TRBD1|TRBV28
TGTGCCAGCAGTCAATCCGGACAGGCCCTTGGGGAGACCCAGTACTTC
CASSQSGQALGETQYF
>TRBJ1-2|few|NA|TRBV28
TGTGCCAGCAGTGAGGGGGACTATGGCTACACCTTC
CASSEGDYGYTF
>TRBJ1-4|once|TRBD1|TRBV6-1
TGTGCCAGCAGTGATAGGAGGACAGGCGGGCTTCCCCTTGAAAAACTGTTTTTT
CASSDRRTGGLPLEKLFF
>TRBJ2-2|NA|TRBD2|TRBV7-2
TGTGCCAGCAACCCCGGGGCCCTAGCGGGGGGAGCCGGGGAGCTGTTTTTT
CASNPGALAGGAGELFF
>TRBJ1-4|NA|TRBD1|TRBV24-1
TGTGCCACCAGTGACCGACAGGGACCAGATGAAAAACTGTTTTTT
CATSDRQGPDEKLFF
>TRBJ1-2|NA|NA|TRBV25-1
TGTGCCAGCAGTGAAAGGTGGGGAGATGGCTACACCTTC
CASSERWGDGYTF
>TRBJ1-1|NA|NA|TRBV7-2
TGTGCCAGCAGCTTAGTTTCAGGGAACACTGAAGCTTTCTTT
CASSLVSGNTEAFF
>TRBJ2-5|NA|NA|TRBV7-3
TGTGCCAGCAGCTTAGGGGCCAGGGGGGCGGAGACCCAGTACTTC
CASSLGARGAETQYF
>TRBJ1-4|NA|NA|TRBV28
TGTGCCAGCACCTCTCTCGGGGAAGCTAATGAAAAACTGTTTTTT
CASTSLGEANEKLFF
>TRBJ2-2|NA|TRBD2|TRBV9
TGTGCCAGCAGCGTACGGGAGGGGACCACCGGGGAGCTGTTTTTT
CASSVREGTTGELFF
>TRBJ1-5|many|TRBD1|TRBV19
TGTGCCAGTAGTCAAGGCCGGGACAGAGATTATCAGCCCCAGCATTTT
CASSQGRDRDYQPQHF
>TRBJ2-3|once|NA|TRBV27
TGTGCCAGCAGTTCGAGAGCGTTACGGGGCACAGATACGCAGTATTTT
CASSSRALRGTDTQYF
>TRBJ2-4|NA|TRBD2|TRBV6-2/TRBV6-3
TGTGCCAGCAGTTACTACAAACCGGGACTAGCGGGAGTGTCCAAAAACATTCAGTACTTC
CASSYYKPGLAGVSKNIQYF
>TRBJ2-5|NA|TRBD2|TRBV7-2
TGTGCCAGCAGCCCATCTAGCGGGGTGCAAGAGACCCAGTACTTC
CASSPSSGVQETQYF
>TRBJ2-5|NA|NA|TRBV7-2
TGTGCCAGCAGCTTAACGACTAAGACCCAGTACTTC
CASSLTTKTQYF